Following are 21 T cell receptor beta chains from one sample sequenced in a study of cytomegalovirus exposure and HLA in healthy donors. PCR involved 60 Vbeta and 13 Jbeta primers. The method was immunoSEQ multiplex PCR; TCRdb's version includes in-frame clones alone and lacks a portion of them. The sample holds some 98,000 clones, under 85% seen once. Sequencing was carried out using PBMCs. The receptors shown here come from a man between 40 and 49 years old in good health and CMV-seronegative.

This chain joins TRBV9 and TRBJ2-2; no clear D. Looked up from germline, CDR1 is SGDLS and CDR2 is YYNGEE. V shed 0 bases and J shed 7 bases, with 13 bases lying between them. The CDR3 runs to 15 residues. The CDR3 is CASSVDPVEIGELFF. The DNA of the CDR3 is TGTGCCAGCAGCGTAGATCCGGTAGAGATCGGGGAGCTGTTTTTT.

The chain combines TRBV25-1 with TRBJ1-5; weak D call: TRBD1 (5 bases). Trimming cost V 1 base and J 6 bases, with 10 bases left between them. The CDR3 is 14 residues long. CDR1 and CDR2 (germline): MGHDK, SYGVNS. The CDR3 reads CASSESGGTQPQHF. CDR3 sequence (DNA): TGTGCCAGCAGTGAATCGGGAGGGACTCAGCCCCAGCATTTT.

As concerns this clone: The same CDR3 also results from other DNA sequences found in this sample. This chain connects TRBV7-2 to TRBJ1-1; the match to TRBD1 covers 7 bases. Germline V gene sequence: CDR1 SGHTA, CDR2 FQGNSA. V dropped 2 bases and J dropped 3; count of bases not matched to a gene: 0. The CDR3 covers 13 residues. CDR3 sequence (DNA): TGTGCCAGCAGCTTACAGGGGGACACTGAAGCTTTCTTT. It yields the protein CASSLQGDTEAFF.

J is TRBJ1-4 and V is TRBV4-1; TRBD1 agrees at 7 bases. Trimming cost V 6 bases and J 8 bases; bases outside gene matches: 18. The germline V gene has CDR1 MGHRA and CDR2 YSYEKL. This CDR3 is 17 amino acids long. This CDR3 reads CASRPRPPQGRSEKLFF. DNA for the CDR3: TGCGCCAGCAGGCCAAGACCGCCACAGGGGCGTAGCGAAAAACTGTTTTTT.

This clone was found a few times. This chain joins TRBV28 and TRBJ1-1, with a weak D call TRBD1 (6 bases). CDR3 length: 16 residues. Germline CDR1 and CDR2: MDHEN and SYDVKM. V gave up 3 bases and J gave up 3 bases, with 17 bases separating them. Written as DNA, the CDR3 is TGTGCCAGCAGTTTGAAGGGTTGGGGGCGCCACACTGAAGCTTTCTTT. Protein product: CASSLKGWGRHTEAFF.

This chain joins TRBV7-8 and TRBJ2-7; 9 bases are shared with TRBD1. Germline CDR1 SGHVS, CDR2 FQNEAQ. The ends lost 5 bases at V and 0 bases at J; junction bases unmatched: 8. CDR3 length equals 16 residues. The chain's CDR3 is CASSARGTGSSYEQYF. CDR3 sequence (DNA): TGTGCCAGCAGCGCAAGGGGGACAGGGAGCTCCTACGAGCAGTACTTC.

This chain connects TRBV7-9 to TRBJ2-2; 8 nucleotides match TRBD1. This CDR3 spans 16 amino acids. V lost 2 bases, J lost 5 bases, and 7 bases stayed unmatched. Germline V gene sequence: CDR1 SEHNR, CDR2 FQNEAQ (reference sequence). DNA for the CDR3: TGTGCCAGCAGCTTAACGGGGAACAGGGGGACCGGGGAGCTGTTTTTT. It is translated as CASSLTGNRGTGELFF.

The chain links TRBV4-1 to TRBJ2-3, with D perhaps TRBD2 (6 bases). This CDR3 has 17 residues. Trimming took 4 bases from V and 6 from J, leaving 23 bases between them. From germline, CDR1 is MGHRA and CDR2 YSYEKL. CDR3 sequence: CASSLQSGGRLSDTQYF. In DNA, the CDR3 is TGCGCCAGCAGCCTCCAGTCCGGGGGACGGTTGTCGGATACGCAGTATTTT.

The chain carries TRBV7-8 and TRBJ1-1; the match to TRBD1 covers 7 bases. With 4 bases clipped from V and 1 base from J, the junction kept 6 bases outside the gene matches. The germline CDR1 and CDR2 sequences are SGHVS and FQNEAQ. The CDR3 extends over 15 amino acids. CDR3 residues: CASSSGTVKNTEAFF. CDR3 DNA: TGTGCCAGCAGCTCCGGGACAGTTAAGAACACTGAAGCTTTCTTT. Supplemented by reference TRBV7-8 and TRBJ1-1, the full variable domain reads GAGVSQSPRYKVAKRGQDVALRCDPISGHVSLFWYQQALGQGPEFLTYFQNEAQLDKSGLPSDRFFAERPEGSVSTLKIQRTQQEDSAVYLCASSSGTVKNTEAFFGQGTRLTVV.

This clone was seen a handful of times. V gene TRBV27 combines with J gene TRBJ1-5; possibly TRBD1 for D (5 bases). Germline CDR1 and CDR2: MNHEY and SMNVEV (reference sequence). The CDR3 contains 14 residues. V shed 5 bases and J shed 6 bases, with 14 bases lying between them. The CDR3 here is CASSTPGTAQPQHF. The DNA for the CDR3 is TGTGCCAGCAGTACCCCCGGGACTGCTCAGCCCCAGCATTTT.

The gene calls are TRBV28 and TRBJ1-2; no firm D call. This CDR3 is 11 amino acids long. Germline V gene sequence: CDR1 MDHEN, CDR2 SYDVKM. The germline V and J ends were trimmed by 8 bases and 4 bases, with 8 bases remaining between them. CDR3 region: CASLAGYGYTF. Here the CDR3 DNA reads TGTGCCAGCTTGGCAGGCTATGGCTACACCTTC.

Notes on this clone: This CDR3 is also generated by other DNA sequences in the sample. This chain joins TRBV7-9 and TRBJ1-4, with a tentative D call TRBD1 (5 bases). The CDR3 loop spans 15 amino acids. CDR1 and CDR2 from the germline V gene are SEHNR and FQNEAQ (reference sequence). The germline V and J ends were trimmed by 5 bases and 2 bases, with 12 bases remaining between them. The CDR3 coding sequence is TGTGCCAGCAGCCTTAACGGGGGGACTAATGAAAAACTGTTTTTT. It encodes CASSLNGGTNEKLFF.

This clone has only a few counts. This sequence joins TRBV6-1 and TRBJ2-7; TRBD2 matches at 10 bases. The germline CDR1 and CDR2 sequences are MNHNS and SASEGT. Losses at the gene ends were 6 bases for V and 3 bases for J; bases not matched to a gene: 8. The length of the CDR3 is 15 residues. In DNA, the CDR3 is TGTGCCAGCAGCTATCGGACTAGCGGACACTACGAGCAGTACTTC. Its translation is CASSYRTSGHYEQYF.

As to this clone: Germline and junction disagree at one end, which may indicate a read error. V gene TRBV7-9 combines with J gene TRBJ2-7, with D perhaps TRBD1 or TRBD2 (6 bases each). Germline-derived CDR1 and CDR2 are SEHNR and FQNEAQ (reference sequence). This CDR3 region has 13 residues. Here the CDR3 DNA reads TGTTCCAGCAGCTTAGGGGGGCTCGGCGAGCAGTACTTC. It yields the protein CSSSLGGLGEQYF.

This clone was found once. This sequence joins TRBV29-1 and TRBJ2-3; 9 nucleotides match TRBD2. Germline V gene sequence: CDR1 SQVTM, CDR2 ANQGSEA. V shed 4 bases, J shed 4 bases, and the junction held 6 bases outside the gene matches. The CDR3 has 14 amino acids. DNA for the CDR3: TGCAGCGTTGGGCCTAGCGGGAACTCAGATACGCAGTATTTT. It encodes CSVGPSGNSDTQYF.

The chain links TRBV5-1 to TRBJ1-3; 7 nucleotides align to TRBD1. This CDR3 contains 13 residues. The germline V gene encodes CDR1 SGHRS and CDR2 YFSETQ. Trimming cost V 4 bases and J 11 bases; bases outside gene matches: 9. The CDR3 coding sequence is TGCGCCAGCAGCCCGACAGGGAATGTGGCCATATATTTT. Translation gives CASSPTGNVAIYF. The full variable domain, in which reference TRBV5-1 and TRBJ1-3 provide the parts outside the CDR3, is KAGVTQTPRYLIKTRGQQVTLSCSPISGHRSVSWYQQTPGQGLQFLFEYFSETQRNKGNFPGRFSGRQFSNSRSEMNVSTLELGDSALYLCASSPTGNVAIYFGEGSWLTVV.

The rearrangement links TRBV6-5 to TRBJ1-4; TRBD1 is a possible D gene (5 bases). The CDR3 covers 15 residues. Deletions cut 6 bases from V and 8 bases from J, with 19 bases between. Germline V gene data show CDR1 as MNHEY and CDR2 as SVGAGI. The CDR3 reads CASSRRGQGWEKLFF. The CDR3 DNA follows: TGTGCCAGCAGCCGGAGGGGTCAGGGCTGGGAAAAACTGTTTTTT.

This rearrangement joins TRBV30 to TRBJ2-7; weak D call: TRBD1 (5 bases). The CDR3 contains 12 residues. Germline values: CDR1 GTSNPN, CDR2 SVGIG (reference sequence). The germline V and J ends were trimmed by 4 bases and 6 bases, with 13 bases remaining between them. For the CDR3, the DNA is TGTGCCTGGACAGTTTCAGGGTCCGAGCAGTACTTC. Encoded protein: CAWTVSGSEQYF.

The chain combines TRBV5-8 with TRBJ2-5; TRBD1 matches 8 bases. The closer fit of TRBJ2-7 to the DNA end suggests the J call may be wrong. CDR1 and CDR2 from the germline V gene are SGHTS and YDEGEE. This CDR3 spans 16 amino acids. The CDR3 DNA reads as TGTGCCAGCAGCTCATACTACAGGGGGTTCGCCTACGAGCAGTACTTC. Amino acid sequence: CASSSYYRGFAYEQYF.

This clone has more than one count but fewer than ten. The chain recombines TRBV5-8 with TRBJ1-4; weak D call: TRBD1 (5 bases). The CDR3 covers 14 residues. Germline V CDR1 and CDR2: SGHTS, YDEGEE. Trimming pared 4 bases from V and 7 bases from J, leaving 14 bases between. CDR3 amino acids: CASSTGREGEKLFF. DNA for the CDR3: TGTGCCAGCAGCACGGGACGGGAGGGTGAAAAACTGTTTTTT.

The chain couples TRBV18 to TRBJ2-7; 9 bases line up with TRBD1. Germline V CDR1 and CDR2: KGHSH, LQKENI. CDR3 length equals 14 residues. J gave up 0 bases and V 6 bases, and 3 bases lay outside the gene matches. The CDR3 nucleotides are TGTGCCAGCTCTAGGACAGGGGACTCCTACGAGCAGTACTTC. It yields the protein CASSRTGDSYEQYF.